Given below is one TCR beta chain in context. The target antigen is unknown. Sequencing was at survey level. Data came from immunoSEQ multiplex PCR; TCRdb stores just in-frame clones and leaves some out. The data show roughly 54,000 clones, around 86% seen once. The data were obtained in a study of pediatric ulcerative colitis. Overall study results and limits: Compared with controls, ulcerative colitis showed greater blood-rectum clone sharing. Substantially fewer templates came from a couple of patients' blood samples. Rectal repertoires separated controls, mild-moderate and acute severe colitis.

The sequence was collected from a boy younger than 18 who was a control in a study of pediatric ulcerative colitis. Sequencing was done on a sample of blood.

For the CDR3, the DNA is TGTGCCAGCAGTCCCCCCCCCGACAGGGGCGGCTACACCTTC. Translating gives CASSPPPDRGGYTF. The rearrangement joins TRBV28 to TRBJ1-2, with 8 bases matching TRBD1. V lost 5 bases to trimming and J lost 8 bases; unmatched junction nucleotides: 10. CDR3 length equals 14 residues. Germline V lookup: CDR1 MDHEN, CDR2 SYDVKM.